Included here is one TCR beta chain sequence, with context. Data came from immunoSEQ multiplex PCR; TCRdb stores just in-frame clones and leaves some out. This table holds about 92,000 clones, around 82% found once. The data originate from a study of control samples from healthy donors and cancer patients. CDR1 and CDR2 from the germline V gene are MGHDK and SYGVNS. Between the trimmed V and J ends, which lost 4 bases and 4 bases, there was a span of 10 bases. The CDR3 length is 13 residues. The rearrangement uses TRBV25-1 and TRBJ1-1, with a possible D match to TRBD1 (5 bases). The sample was blood. The sequence came from a woman aged 55 to 70 in good health. The CDR3 spells CASSVGAGTEAFF. The CDR3, as DNA: TGTGCCAGCAGTGTAGGGGCCGGCACTGAAGCTTTCTTT. Full variable domain (remainder filled in from reference TRBV25-1 and TRBJ1-1): EADIYQTPRYLVIGTGKKITLECSQTMGHDKMYWYQQDPGMELHLIHYSYGVNSTEKGDLSSESTVSRIRTEHFPLTLESARPSHTSQYLCASSVGAGTEAFFGQGTRLTVV.